This T cell receptor (beta chain) originates from a study of T cell repertoires in cytomegalovirus infection. Study-level points and caveats: Dominating the ex vivo response were HLA-C-restricted CMV-specific TCR beta clonotypes.

The CDR3 loop spans 17 amino acids. V was trimmed by 0 bases and J by 2 bases, leaving 17 bases between them. From germline, CDR1 is MNHNY and CDR2 SVGAGI (reference sequence). TCRdb re-called the reads through MiXCR, storing one row per CDR3 protein. The profile covers approximately 190,000 distinct CDR3 sequences, with approximately 28% appearing a single time and roughly 31% taken by the ten largest. As regards this clonotype: What it binds is unknown.

Sequencing was carried out using PBMCs. The chain carries TRBV6-6 and TRBJ2-7; D is uncertain. The origin of this receptor is a human donor in good health (CMV status not recorded). Some clones in this sample may be carry-over from other donors' samples. The CDR3 here is CASSYSTLDVPPYEQYF. In DNA, the CDR3 is TGTGCCAGCAGTTACTCGACTTTAGACGTTCCCCCCTACGAGCAGTACTTC.